This is a list of T cell receptor beta chains from one sample in a study of cytomegalovirus exposure and HLA in healthy donors. Data came from immunoSEQ multiplex PCR; TCRdb stores just in-frame clones and leaves some out. The sample has some 110,000 clones, roughly four fifths seen once; the top ten hold 1.5% to 2%. Sample: PBMCs. The receptor source for this set is a man over 45 in good health and CMV-seronegative. The CDR3 runs from the conserved cysteine through the conserved F or W. Expanded clones get a size class; other rows say once, few or many, or leave the size out.

size	V	J	CDR3
NA	TRBV6-6	TRBJ1-2	CASSRNRQGRPGGYTF
NA	TRBV5-1	TRBJ2-5	CASSLDGQGLETQYF
NA	TRBV4-3	TRBJ2-7	CASSQATSGAYEQYF
NA	TRBV5-4	TRBJ2-5	CASSENRGIQETQYF
NA	TRBV20-1	TRBJ2-1	CSPKGGNEQFF
NA	TRBV5-1	TRBJ2-7	CASQQGRSYEQYF
NA	TRBV5-8	TRBJ1-2	CASSLTGGYTF
few	TRBV7-2	TRBJ1-2	CASNRDRGAGYTF
NA	TRBV30	TRBJ2-7	CATARDRGPYEQYF
NA	TRBV4-1	TRBJ2-5	CASSQWTQETQYF
NA	TRBV25-1	TRBJ1-6	CASSLSGDTWRSPLHF
few	TRBV11-2	TRBJ1-2	CASSFLWANYGYTF
NA	TRBV19	TRBJ2-2	CASRTLAGQGGELFF
few	TRBV6-5	TRBJ2-2	CASSYTGLYTGELFF
NA	TRBV2	TRBJ1-4	CASGIGGSGEKLFF
NA	TRBV7-6	TRBJ1-4	CASSSSRGYEKLFF
NA	TRBV28	TRBJ1-6	CASSLDLVNSPLHF
few	TRBV28	TRBJ2-1	CASRGDRVTYNEQFF
NA	TRBV5-4	TRBJ1-1	CASSPSGGIFANTEAFF
NA	TRBV7-8	TRBJ2-5	CASSLDRGDREETQYF
NA	TRBV4-3	TRBJ2-7	CASSQVAGPYEQYF
once	TRBV9	TRBJ1-3	CASSVGTGGNSGNTIYF
NA	TRBV14	TRBJ1-2	CASNRDSVSGYTF
NA	TRBV30	TRBJ1-4	CAWSRGRSEKLFF
NA	TRBV5-6	TRBJ2-5	CASSTTGEGETQYF
NA	TRBV5-8	TRBJ1-2	CASSSRSYGYTF
NA	TRBV7-8	TRBJ2-3	CASSPVASTDTQYF
NA	TRBV4-2	TRBJ2-5	CASSQATGPQETQYF
few	TRBV4-1	TRBJ2-3	CASSQAGGPADTQYF
NA	TRBV6-5	TRBJ1-1	CASRPNWRDTEAFF
NA	TRBV18	TRBJ1-4	CASSPLGGTNEKLFF
once	TRBV10-3	TRBJ1-2	CAISEPLTGRSYGYTF
NA	TRBV28	TRBJ1-1	CASILLFTGGGTEAFF
NA	TRBV11-2	TRBJ1-1	CASSLAEKEAFF
NA	TRBV4-3	TRBJ1-1	CASSQESNSYTEAFF
once	TRBV7-9	TRBJ2-3	CASSFQGGDTQYF
NA	TRBV6-1	TRBJ2-5	CATTPRGQETQYF
NA	TRBV7-6	TRBJ1-3	CASSTLGRGSGSGNTIYF
NA	TRBV5-1	TRBJ2-3	CASSLAGGWADTQYF
NA	TRBV2	TRBJ2-2	CASQTRMNTGELFF
few	TRBV6-5	TRBJ1-3	CASSYSWAHPGNTIYF
NA	TRBV14	TRBJ2-2	CASSQGGVTGELFF
NA	TRBV5-4	TRBJ1-1	CASSPRGGIVNTEAFF
NA	TRBV11-2	TRBJ1-1	CASSHLQIMNTEAFF
NA	TRBV19	TRBJ2-3	CASSMLAGGRAPPDTQYF